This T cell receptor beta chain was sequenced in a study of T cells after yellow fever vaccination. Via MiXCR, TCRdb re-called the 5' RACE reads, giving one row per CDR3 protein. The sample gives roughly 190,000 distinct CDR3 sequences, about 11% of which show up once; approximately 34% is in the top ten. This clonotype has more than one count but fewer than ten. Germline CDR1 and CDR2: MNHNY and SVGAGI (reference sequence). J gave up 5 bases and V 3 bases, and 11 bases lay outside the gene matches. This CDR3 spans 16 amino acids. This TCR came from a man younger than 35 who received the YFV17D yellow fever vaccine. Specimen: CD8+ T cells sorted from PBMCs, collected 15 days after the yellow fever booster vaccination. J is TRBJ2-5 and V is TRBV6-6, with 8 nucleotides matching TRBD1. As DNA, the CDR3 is TGTGCCAGCAGTTATGAGGAAACAGGGGGGAGGGAGACCCAGTACTTC. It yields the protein CASSYEETGGRETQYF.